A single sample gave rise to the 27 T cell receptor beta chains below, sequenced in a study of T cell responses to AZD1222 COVID-19 vaccine. Some clones are missing from TCRdb's copy, which holds only in-frame ones; the method was immunoSEQ multiplex PCR. This sample has just over 150,000 clones; around 87% occur once, and the top ten carry approximately 9%. The specimen comprised peripheral blood, sampled 28 days after the second AZD1222 dose. The source of these receptors is an adult who received the AZD1222 COVID-19 vaccine.

This clone is judged hyperexpanded. The gene calls are TRBV7-9 and TRBJ2-7; 7 bases map to TRBD2. The CDR3 length is 13 residues. V shed 3 bases and J 3 bases; nucleotides not matched to a gene: 2. Germline V gives CDR1 SEHNR, CDR2 FQNEAQ (reference sequence). Here the CDR3 reads CASSFGGSYEQYF. The CDR3 DNA is TGTGCCAGCAGCTTCGGCGGGAGCTACGAGCAGTACTTC.

V gene TRBV21-1 combines with J gene TRBJ1-5; the table assigns TRBD1, which was not confirmed against the DNA. TRBV21-1 is designated a pseudogene. CDR3 length equals 15 residues. The CDR3 here is CASSRRDRRNQPQHF. CDR3 DNA sequence: TGTGCCAGCAGCAGGCGGGACAGGAGGAATCAGCCCCAGCATTTT.

V usage is TRBV7-9 and J usage is TRBJ2-7, with D uncertain. The CDR3 extends over 12 amino acids. Germline values: CDR1 SEHNR, CDR2 FQNEAQ (reference sequence). Trimming removed 8 bases at V and 3 bases at J, with 11 bases between. CDR3 sequence: CASRAGDYEQYF. CDR3 nucleotide sequence: TGTGCCAGCCGAGCCGGTGACTACGAGCAGTACTTC. The full variable domain, rest sourced from reference TRBV7-9 and TRBJ2-7, is DTGVSQNPRHKITKRGQNVTFRCDPISEHNRLYWYRQTLGQGPEFLTYFQNEAQLEKSRLLSDRFSAERPKGSFSTLEIQRTEQGDSAMYLCASRAGDYEQYFGPGTRLTVT.

The rearrangement joins TRBV19 to TRBJ2-7; D may correspond to TRBD1 or TRBD2 (6 bases each). V shed 4 bases and J shed 0 bases, with 19 bases lying between them. The CDR3 is made up of 17 amino acids. Per the germline V gene, CDR1 is LNHDA and CDR2 is SQIVND (reference sequence). The DNA for the CDR3 is TGTGCCAGTAGTACTCCGCCTACAGGGAGGAGCTCCTACGAGCAGTACTTC. This translates into CASSTPPTGRSSYEQYF.

J is TRBJ1-2 and V is TRBV25-1, with a tentative D call TRBD1 (6 bases). CDR1 and CDR2 (germline): MGHDK, SYGVNS. Trimming removed 3 bases at V and 5 bases at J, with 10 bases between. CDR3 length: 13 residues. This CDR3 reads CASSDGRGYGYTF. As DNA, the CDR3 is TGTGCCAGCAGTGATGGCAGGGGTTATGGCTACACCTTC.

The rearrangement links TRBV12-5 to TRBJ2-5; possibly TRBD2 for D (5 bases). Germline CDR1 LGHNT, CDR2 FRNRAP. The CDR3 loop spans 12 amino acids. The ends were cut back, 1 base at V and 7 bases at J, with 7 bases in the middle. The CDR3 DNA reads TGTGCTAGTGGTTTGGGCGGAGGGACCCAGTACTTC. Encoded protein: CASGLGGGTQYF.

The rearrangement links TRBV7-2 to TRBJ2-7; 7 bases fit TRBD2. Unmatched junction bases numbered 9, after V lost 3 bases and J lost 4 bases. CDR1 and CDR2 from the germline V gene are SGHTA and FQGNSA. This CDR3 spans 15 amino acids. The CDR3 region is CASSFSSGQTYEQYF. In nucleotides, the CDR3 is TGTGCCAGCAGCTTTTCTAGCGGTCAGACGTACGAGCAGTACTTC.

The chain employs TRBV6-1 and TRBJ2-2; 9 bases fit TRBD2. V lost 3 bases to trimming and J lost 2 bases; unmatched junction nucleotides: 1. CDR1 and CDR2 (germline): MNHNS, SASEGT. The CDR3 sequence is 15 residues long. As DNA, the CDR3 is TGTGCCAGCAGTGACCTAGCGGGAAACACCGGGGAGCTGTTTTTT. Protein sequence: CASSDLAGNTGELFF.

The chain links TRBV7-6 to TRBJ2-7; D remains unclear. Germline V gene data show CDR1 as SGHVS and CDR2 as FNYEAQ. The CDR3 loop spans 12 amino acids. Trimming left V 5 bases short and J 6 bases short, with 11 bases between. The CDR3 nucleotides are TGTGCCAGCAGCCCCCCTGGTCGCGAGCAGTACTTC. This sequence encodes CASSPPGREQYF.

This chain's CDR3 is CASSSRRALGGYTF. The CDR3 DNA is TGTGCCAGCAGCTCCAGGCGTGCCCTTGGGGGCTACACCTTC. This chain connects TRBV28 to TRBJ1-2, with D unclear. Germline assignment: CDR1 MDHEN and CDR2 SYDVKM. CDR3 size: 14 residues. The ends were cut back, 6 bases at V and 8 bases at J, with 19 bases in the middle.

The chain uses TRBV4-3 and TRBJ2-7; TRBD2 matches at 12 bases. V dropped 0 bases and J dropped 5; count of bases not matched to a gene: 14. CDR3 length equals 19 residues. Germline V CDR1 and CDR2: LGHNA, YSLEER. CDR3 residues: CASSQDHGLAGTLGNEQYF. The CDR3 nucleotides read TGCGCCAGCAGCCAAGATCACGGACTAGCGGGAACCCTTGGGAACGAGCAGTACTTC.

The CDR3 protein is CASSSQSLGQSGRSSTDTQYF. CDR3 coding DNA: TGTGCCAGCAGTTCACAGAGCCTTGGGCAAAGCGGGAGGTCTAGCACAGATACGCAGTATTTT. The gene calls are TRBV27 and TRBJ2-3; 9 nucleotides agree with TRBD2. Germline CDR1 is MNHEY and CDR2 is SMNVEV (reference sequence). The CDR3 loop spans 21 amino acids. J gave up 0 bases and V 4 bases, and 20 bases lay outside the gene matches.

This clone came up many times. J is TRBJ2-2 and V is TRBV3-1 (or the pseudogene TRBV3-2), with D perhaps matching TRBD2 (5 bases). Deletions cut 1 base from V and 1 base from J, with 10 bases between. The length of the CDR3 is 16 residues. Germline CDR1 LGHDT, CDR2 YNNKEL (reference sequence). This CDR3 is CASSQGRGRNTGELFF. The CDR3 bases are TGTGCCAGCAGCCAAGGGCGCGGGCGGAACACCGGGGAGCTGTTTTTT.

This chain joins TRBV29-1 and TRBJ2-7; the match to TRBD1 covers 7 bases. Germline lookup yields CDR1 SQVTM and CDR2 ANQGSEA. The J segment lost 2 bases and the V segment lost 4 bases, leaving 20 bases of the junction unmatched. The CDR3 extends over 18 amino acids. The CDR3 protein is CSVGGTVTSGSYTYEQYF. The CDR3 bases are TGCAGCGTTGGAGGGACAGTTACCTCGGGATCCTACACCTACGAGCAGTACTTC.

The CDR3 sequence is CASSPRGAGDPRFWGYTF. CDR3 in DNA: TGTGCCAGCTCACCCCGGGGGGCAGGGGACCCTCGTTTCTGGGGCTACACCTTC. This rearrangement joins TRBV18 to TRBJ1-2, with D possibly TRBD1 on 6 matching bases. Germline assignment: CDR1 KGHSH and CDR2 LQKENI. V gave up 3 bases and J gave up 8 bases, with 28 bases separating them. This CDR3 has 18 residues.

The V call is TRBV19, the J call TRBJ1-1, with D perhaps TRBD1 (5 bases). Trimming stripped 4 bases from V and 5 bases from J, with 17 bases between. The CDR3 runs to 15 residues. From germline, CDR1 is LNHDA and CDR2 SQIVND (reference sequence). The CDR3 sequence is CASSTSREGRTEAFF. The CDR3 DNA sequence: TGTGCCAGTAGTACCTCTCGTGAGGGGAGGACTGAAGCTTTCTTT.

This chain links TRBV2 with TRBJ2-5; D is unclear. Germline V gives CDR1 SNHLY, CDR2 FYNNEI. The CDR3 has 14 amino acids. Trimming removed 1 base at V and 5 bases at J, with 11 bases between. The CDR3 DNA reads as TGTGCCAGCAGTGAAGGGGAATTAAGGGAGACCCAGTACTTC. It translates to CASSEGELRETQYF.

CDR3 amino acids: CASSYPGLADNEQFF. The CDR3 DNA reads as TGTGCCAGCAGTTACCCGGGACTAGCGGACAATGAGCAGTTCTTC. The gene calls are TRBV6-5 and TRBJ2-1; 11 positions match TRBD2. Germline CDR1 reads MNHEY; CDR2 reads SVGAGI. The CDR3 is made up of 15 amino acids. V lost 2 bases and J lost 5; bases outside the gene matches: 2.

The J gene is TRBJ2-7, the V gene TRBV5-1; TRBD1 aligns across 8 bases. The V segment lost 3 bases and the J segment 6 bases; nucleotides outside the gene matches: 11. CDR3 length: 15 residues. CDR1 and CDR2 (germline): SGHRS, YFSETQ. The CDR3 nucleotides are TGCGCCAGCAGCTCTGGAGGGCAGGGGGCTGTCGAGCAGTACTTC. It translates to CASSSGGQGAVEQYF.

The CDR3 DNA follows: TGTGCCAGCAGCGCAACTAATGAAAAACTGTTTTTT. Translation gives CASSATNEKLFF. The J gene is TRBJ1-4, the V gene TRBV27; D gene uncertain. This CDR3 region has 12 residues. Per germline, CDR1 MNHEY and CDR2 SMNVEV (reference sequence). Trimming stripped 6 bases from V and 0 bases from J, with 2 bases between.

The chain carries TRBV5-4 and TRBJ1-3; possible D gene TRBD1, 6 bases. CDR3 length equals 15 residues. From germline, CDR1 is SGHNT and CDR2 YYREEE (reference sequence). V shed 4 bases and J shed 0 bases, with 11 bases lying between them. CDR3 DNA sequence: TGTGCCAGCAGCCGCGGGACACACTCTGGAAACACCATATATTTT. Translated: CASSRGTHSGNTIYF. Looking up the rest from reference TRBV5-4 and TRBJ1-3 gives the full variable domain: ETGVTQSPTHLIKTRGQQVTLRCSSQSGHNTVSWYQQALGQGPQFIFQYYREEENGRGNFPPRFSGLQFPNYSSELNVNALELDDSALYLCASSRGTHSGNTIYFGEGSWLTVV.

The chain carries TRBV19 and TRBJ1-5; TRBD1 might be the D (6 bases). V was shortened by 4 bases and J by 11 bases, with 15 bases between the two germline ends. CDR1 and CDR2 (germline): LNHDA, SQIVND (reference sequence). The length of the CDR3 is 13 residues. The CDR3 sequence: CASSTGQRGAQHF. In nucleotides, the CDR3 is TGTGCCAGTAGTACCGGCCAGAGGGGGGCCCAGCATTTT.

This chain uses TRBV7-2 with TRBJ2-7; 7 nucleotides agree with TRBD2. From germline, CDR1 is SGHTA and CDR2 FQGNSA. V was pared by 2 bases and J by 5 bases, with 9 bases of the junction left unmatched. The CDR3 has 15 amino acids. CDR3 DNA sequence: TGTGCCAGCAGCTTAAGAGCGGGGACTAACCACGAGCAGTACTTC. Its translation is CASSLRAGTNHEQYF.

This clone has only one observation. The rearrangement joins TRBV13 to TRBJ1-5; 7 nucleotides match TRBD1. The CDR3 spans 15 residues. The germline CDR1 and CDR2 sequences are PRHDT and FYEKMQ (reference sequence). With V trimmed by 0 bases and J by 6 bases, 5 bases remained unmatched. The CDR3 is CASSLGGDRFQPQHF. DNA for the CDR3: TGTGCCAGCAGCTTAGGCGGGGACAGATTTCAGCCCCAGCATTTT.

The chain links TRBV3-1 (or the pseudogene TRBV3-2) to TRBJ1-5; D ambiguous. The CDR3 loop spans 12 amino acids. The germline CDR1 and CDR2 sequences are LGHDT and YNNKEL (reference sequence). The germline V and J ends were trimmed by 6 bases and 1 base, with 4 bases remaining between them. The CDR3 sequence is CASSVSNQPQHF. The CDR3 DNA is TGTGCCAGCAGTGTAAGCAATCAGCCCCAGCATTTT.

This chain links TRBV19 with TRBJ2-1, with D maybe TRBD2 (6 bases). Germline assignment: CDR1 LNHDA and CDR2 SQIVND (reference sequence). This CDR3 contains 15 residues. Trimming shortened V by 5 bases and J by 2 bases, and 13 bases separated the two germline ends. The CDR3 DNA reads as TGTGCCAGTAGTGTCACCGGGACTGCCTACAATGAGCAGTTCTTC. Translating it yields CASSVTGTAYNEQFF.

The chain recombines TRBV29-1 with TRBJ2-1; possibly TRBD2 for D (5 bases). Between the trimmed V and J ends, which lost 7 bases and 0 bases, there was a span of 16 bases. Germline CDR1 and CDR2: SQVTM and ANQGSEA. The CDR3 spans 15 residues. CDR3 coding DNA: TGCAGCGCCGACGGGCGCGGACTCTCCTACAATGAGCAGTTCTTC. It translates to CSADGRGLSYNEQFF.